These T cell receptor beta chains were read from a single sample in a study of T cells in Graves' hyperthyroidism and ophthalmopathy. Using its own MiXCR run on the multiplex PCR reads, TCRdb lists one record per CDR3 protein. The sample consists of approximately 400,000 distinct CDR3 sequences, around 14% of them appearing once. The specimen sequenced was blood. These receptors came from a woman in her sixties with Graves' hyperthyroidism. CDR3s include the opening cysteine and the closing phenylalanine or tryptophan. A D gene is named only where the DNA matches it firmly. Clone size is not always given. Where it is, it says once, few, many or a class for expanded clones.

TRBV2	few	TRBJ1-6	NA	CASSVDSGFTPLHF	TGTGCCAGCAGCGTCGACAGCGGGTTTACTCCCCTCCACTTT
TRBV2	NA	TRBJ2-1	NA	CASSAANPPYNEQFF	TGTGCCAGCAGTGCGGCAAACCCTCCCTACAATGAGCAGTTCTTC
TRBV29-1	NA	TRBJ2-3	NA	CSGDSGTSTDTQYF	TGCAGCGGTGATAGCGGAACCTCCACAGATACGCAGTATTTT
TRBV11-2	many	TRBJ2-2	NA	CASSFSNGRNTGELFF	TGTGCCAGCAGCTTCTCAAACGGCAGGAACACCGGGGAGCTGTTTTTT
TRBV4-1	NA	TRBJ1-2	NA	CASSQADGNYGYTF	TGCGCCAGCAGCCAAGCGGATGGGAACTATGGCTACACCTTC
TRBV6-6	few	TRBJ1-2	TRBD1	CASSYSTGLYGYTF	TGTGCCAGCAGTTACTCGACAGGGCTCTATGGCTACACCTTC
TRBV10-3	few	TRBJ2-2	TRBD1	CAISATGGRTGELFF	TGTGCCATCAGTGCGACAGGGGGAAGGACCGGGGAGCTGTTTTTT
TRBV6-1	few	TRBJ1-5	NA	CASSDLIRAGNQPQHF	TGTGCCAGCAGTGATCTAATCAGGGCAGGGAATCAGCCCCAGCATTTT
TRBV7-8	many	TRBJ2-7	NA	CASSLAQGGITNYEQYF	TGTGCCAGCAGCTTAGCGCAGGGCGGCATAACGAACTACGAGCAGTACTTC
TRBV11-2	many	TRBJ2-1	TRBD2	CASSFYPGGSSYNEQFF	TGTGCCAGCAGCTTTTACCCGGGAGGGAGCTCCTACAATGAGCAGTTCTTC
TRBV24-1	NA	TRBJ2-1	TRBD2	CATSEAGTSGPSSYNEQFF	TGTGCCACCAGTGAGGCCGGGACTAGCGGGCCTTCCTCCTACAATGAGCAGTTCTTC
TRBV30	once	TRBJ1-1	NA	CAWNPGTTYTEAFF	TGTGCCTGGAACCCCGGGACAACCTACACTGAAGCTTTCTTT
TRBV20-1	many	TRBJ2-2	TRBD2	CSAKAGGLPGELFF	TGCAGTGCAAAAGCGGGAGGGCTTCCCGGGGAGCTGTTTTTT
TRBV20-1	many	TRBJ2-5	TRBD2	CTSGRVPRETQYF	TGCACTAGCGGGAGGGTGCCCAGGGAGACCCAGTACTTC
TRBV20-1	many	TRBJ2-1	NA	CSAPGIAGGNEQFF	TGCAGTGCTCCAGGTATCGCAGGAGGAAATGAGCAGTTCTTC
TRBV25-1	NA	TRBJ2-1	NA	CASSSPDYNEQFF	TGTGCCAGCAGTTCACCGGACTACAATGAGCAGTTCTTC
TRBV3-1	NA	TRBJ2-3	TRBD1	CASSLRQGADTQYF	TGTGCCAGCAGCCTTAGACAGGGAGCAGATACGCAGTATTTT
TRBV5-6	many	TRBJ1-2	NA	CASSLATAPSNYGYTF	TGTGCCAGCAGCTTGGCCACAGCCCCTTCTAACTATGGCTACACCTTC
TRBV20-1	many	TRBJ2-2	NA	CSARDMDAGRGELFF	TGCAGTGCTAGAGATATGGACGCCGGGAGAGGGGAGCTGTTTTTT
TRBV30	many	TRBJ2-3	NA	CAWEWGYTQYF	TGTGCCTGGGAGTGGGGATATACGCAGTATTTT
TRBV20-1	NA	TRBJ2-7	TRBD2	CSAATSGSSEQYF	TGCAGTGCTGCGACTAGCGGGAGCTCCGAGCAGTACTTC
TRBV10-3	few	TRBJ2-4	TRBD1	CAISEDRATNIQYF	TGTGCCATCAGTGAGGACAGGGCGACAAACATTCAGTACTTC
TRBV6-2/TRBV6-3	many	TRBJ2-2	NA	CASSYAAGGELFF	TGTGCCAGCAGTTACGCAGCGGGCGGGGAGCTGTTTTTT
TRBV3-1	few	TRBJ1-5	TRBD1	CASSQADRDGVMPQHF	TGTGCCAGCAGCCAAGCCGACAGGGATGGGGTCATGCCCCAGCATTTT